Sequencing of this TCR beta chain was carried out in a study of Ad26.COV2.S vaccination and SARS-CoV-2 variants. Study summary: This donor came from the COV1001 trial of Ad26.COV2.S. Ad26.COV2.S given intramuscularly, once or twice 56 days apart. Notes on the study in general: Reportedly, spike-specific CD8+ and CD4+ T cell responses achieved substantial breadth once vaccination had taken place. People who got the vaccine had more spike-specific TCR breadth than people who got placebo.

Sequencing used immunoSEQ multiplex PCR; TCRdb keeps in-frame clones, though not all of them. The table shows 350,000 to 450,000 clones, with around 90% occurring only once. The length of the CDR3 is 11 residues. V was shortened by 3 bases and J by 3 bases, with 3 bases between the two germline ends. The treatment here: roughly 19 received Ad26.COV2.S at low or high dose, single or two shots; several received placebo; per-sample allocation not given. Specimen acquisition occurred on day 63 following the initial vaccine or placebo injection. A remark on this clone: Its matching antigen is unknown.

The source was peripheral blood, collected in a trial of Ad26.COV2.S vaccine versus placebo. The receptor comes from a person aged 18-65 years who received the Ad26.COV2.S COVID-19 vaccine or a placebo. The genes are TRBV12-3 or TRBV12-4 and TRBJ2-7, with D unclear. In nucleotides, the CDR3 is TGTGCCAGCAGTTTGGACTACGAGCAGTACTTC. Its translation: CASSLDYEQYF.